The rows below give T cell receptor beta chains drawn from one sample of a study of cytomegalovirus exposure and HLA in healthy donors. Produced via immunoSEQ multiplex PCR; TCRdb's table is partial and in-frame only. The repertoire includes over 200,000 clones, 87% of them detected once, and more than 1.5% sits in the top ten. The material sequenced was PBMCs. The source is a woman aged 18 to 35 in good health and CMV-seropositive. Each CDR3 is given with its conserved first and last residue. The D gene is left open where the match is weak. Clone sizes are given selectively: once, few, many, or a class where the clone is expanded.

j_gene,d_gene,abundance,v_gene,CDR3aa,CDR3nt
TRBJ2-3,NA,NA,TRBV13,CASSRPRGTQYF,TGTGCCAGCAGCCGCCCACGAGGTACGCAGTATTTT
TRBJ1-1,NA,NA,TRBV5-4,CASSPWPGNTEAFF,TGTGCCAGCAGCCCCTGGCCAGGGAACACTGAAGCTTTCTTT
TRBJ1-2,TRBD1,few,TRBV18,CASSPDREYGYTF,TGTGCCAGCTCACCCGACAGGGAATATGGCTACACCTTC
TRBJ2-5,NA,few,TRBV5-1,CATGRDTETQYF,TGCGCCACTGGCCGGGACACAGAGACCCAGTACTTC
TRBJ2-7,NA,NA,TRBV28,CASSFRVVDEQYF,TGTGCCAGCAGTTTCAGGGTAGTTGACGAGCAGTACTTC
TRBJ1-2,NA,many,TRBV27,CASSPKTATDYGYTF,TGTGCCAGCAGTCCGAAGACAGCTACAGACTATGGCTACACCTTC
TRBJ2-2,TRBD2,NA,TRBV5-4,CASSYVAGGPGELFF,TGTGCCAGCAGCTACGTAGCGGGAGGTCCCGGGGAGCTGTTTTTT
TRBJ2-7,TRBD2,NA,TRBV6-1,CASSEEAGGPLEQYF,TGTGCCAGCAGTGAAGAAGCGGGAGGCCCTTTGGAGCAGTACTTC
TRBJ2-5,NA,few,TRBV4-1,CASSQDPGVQETQYF,TGCGCCAGCAGCCAAGATCCGGGTGTCCAAGAGACCCAGTACTTC
TRBJ1-3,NA,once,TRBV6-1,CASSEEAGDRNTIYF,TGTGCCAGCAGTGAAGAGGCAGGGGATCGAAACACCATATATTTT
TRBJ2-7,NA,NA,TRBV29-1,CSVVGGSYEQYF,TGCAGCGTTGTCGGAGGCTCCTACGAGCAGTACTTC
TRBJ2-1,TRBD2,NA,TRBV28,CASSSGLAGKNEQFF,TGTGCCAGCAGCTCGGGACTAGCGGGTAAAAATGAGCAGTTCTTC
TRBJ1-1,NA,NA,TRBV7-9,CASSPYSGRLNTEAFF,TGTGCCAGCAGCCCCTACTCGGGGAGATTGAACACTGAAGCTTTCTTT
TRBJ2-7,TRBD1,NA,TRBV4-1,CASSKGQGDPYEQYF,TGCGCCAGCAGCAAGGGACAGGGGGACCCCTACGAGCAGTACTTC
TRBJ2-5,TRBD2,NA,TRBV2,CASSKGTSRQETQYF,TGTGCCAGCAGTAAAGGGACTAGCAGACAAGAGACCCAGTACTTC
TRBJ1-1,NA,many,TRBV7-2,CASSLGYGTLGFAEAFF,TGTGCCAGCAGCCTGGGCTACGGGACATTAGGGTTCGCTGAAGCTTTCTTT
TRBJ2-2,TRBD2,NA,TRBV7-9,CASSRSSGIGIGELFF,TGTGCCAGCAGCCGTTCTAGCGGGATTGGCATCGGGGAGCTGTTTTTT
TRBJ2-2,TRBD1,NA,TRBV27,CASSTLLGQGAGFDTGELFF,TGTGCCAGCAGTACCCTACTGGGACAGGGGGCAGGGTTTGACACCGGGGAGCTGTTTTTT
TRBJ1-1,TRBD1,NA,TRBV2,CASDRGDPEAFF,TGTGCCAGCGACAGGGGCGACCCTGAAGCTTTCTTT
TRBJ2-1,TRBD2,once,TRBV5-6,CASSLVLLWGREQFF,TGTGCCAGCAGCCTAGTTCTTCTTTGGGGGAGGGAACAATTCTTC
TRBJ2-1,TRBD2,NA,TRBV19,CASHPSGAYNEQFF,TGTGCCAGCCACCCTAGCGGTGCCTACAATGAGCAGTTCTTC
TRBJ2-3,TRBD2,NA,TRBV30,CAWSFIGTSKQYF,TGTGCCTGGAGTTTTATAGGGACTAGCAAGCAGTATTTT
TRBJ2-3,NA,NA,TRBV6-5,CASTLDSSVRDTQYF,TGTGCCAGCACCTTAGACAGTTCGGTCAGAGATACGCAGTATTTT
TRBJ2-1,NA,NA,TRBV5-1,CASSLGAGSYNEQFF,TGCGCCAGCAGCTTGGGGGCAGGGTCCTACAATGAGCAGTTCTTC
TRBJ1-1,NA,NA,TRBV9,CASSPSPRGDTEAFF,TGTGCCAGCAGCCCCTCACCCAGGGGCGACACTGAAGCTTTCTTT
TRBJ2-5,TRBD2,NA,TRBV5-1,CASSRTSGIRETQYF,TGCGCCAGCAGCCGGACTAGCGGAATTCGAGAGACCCAGTACTTC
TRBJ2-7,NA,NA,TRBV7-9,CASSLAVQVGYEQYF,TGTGCCAGCAGCTTAGCCGTTCAGGTCGGCTACGAGCAGTACTTC
TRBJ2-7,TRBD1,NA,TRBV9,CASSVEGTGAYEQYF,TGTGCCAGCAGCGTAGAAGGGACAGGGGCATACGAGCAGTACTTC
TRBJ2-7,TRBD1,NA,TRBV5-1,CASSLGQGVLKQYF,TGCGCCAGCAGCCTCGGACAGGGAGTCTTGAAGCAGTACTTC
TRBJ2-5,NA,once,TRBV6-5,CASSYDKQETQYF,TGTGCCAGCAGTTACGACAAACAAGAGACCCAGTACTTC
TRBJ2-1,TRBD2,NA,TRBV27,CASSDTTISGRYNEQFF,TGTGCCAGCAGTGATACCACCATTAGCGGGAGATACAATGAGCAGTTCTTC
TRBJ2-1,TRBD2,NA,TRBV7-6,CASSLGETSGYNEQFF,TGTGCCAGCAGCCTAGGGGAGACTAGCGGATACAATGAGCAGTTCTTC
TRBJ2-3,NA,NA,TRBV27,CASSLHLRVDTQYF,TGTGCCAGCAGTTTACATCTCCGAGTGGATACGCAGTATTTT
TRBJ2-7,TRBD2,few,TRBV2,CASVSRGTSAAYEQYF,TGTGCCAGCGTCTCCCGGGGGACTAGCGCTGCCTACGAGCAGTACTTC
TRBJ2-1,NA,NA,TRBV12-5,CASGSGGRGEQFF,TGTGCTAGTGGTTCCGGGGGAAGGGGTGAGCAGTTCTTC
TRBJ2-1,NA,NA,TRBV27,CASTGLFNEQFF,TGTGCCAGCACAGGCCTCTTCAATGAGCAGTTCTTC
TRBJ2-3,TRBD1,NA,TRBV4-1,CASSQDRGTGGIDTQYF,TGCGCCAGCAGCCAAGATCGGGGGACAGGGGGCATAGATACGCAGTATTTT
TRBJ2-6,NA,once,TRBV2,CASSESSSGANVLTF,TGTGCCAGCAGTGAAAGTAGCTCTGGGGCCAACGTCCTGACTTTC